Listed here are 8 T cell receptor beta chains from one sample, sequenced in a study of radiation and T cells in renal cell carcinoma. Time point meaning: blood 2 weeks post-SBRT. Treatment denoted: 15 Gy SBRT to primary tumor, nephrectomy 4 weeks later. Using immunoSEQ multiplex PCR, the repertoire was profiled, and TCRdb retains in-frame clones only, with some absent. The repertoire has around 120,000 clones, roughly four fifths of them found once; the top ten carry under 2.5%. The sample in question was blood, obtained from a patient whose treatment included radiotherapy and nephrectomy. The receptors stem from a woman in her sixties with renal cell carcinoma.

The V and J genes are TRBV5-8 and TRBJ2-5, with 7 bases that match TRBD2. The CDR3 spans 14 residues. V gave up 7 bases and J gave up 5 bases; unmatched junction bases: 11. In germline, CDR1 is SGHTS, CDR2 YDEGEE. In nucleotides, the CDR3 is TGTGCCAGCGCTCGGGGAGGGTGGTTGGAGACCCAGTACTTC. Protein sequence: CASARGGWLETQYF.

CDR3 bases: TGCGCCAGCAGCCCAAACAGCAATCAGCCCCAGCATTTT. This sequence encodes CASSPNSNQPQHF. The rearrangement links TRBV5-1 to TRBJ1-5, with no clear D. This CDR3 has 13 amino acids. The V gene's germline CDR1 is SGHRS and CDR2 YFSETQ. Trimming cost V 4 bases and J 1 base, with 6 bases left between them.

The V and J genes are TRBV9 and TRBJ1-6; 12 bases are a match to TRBD1. The germline V gene has CDR1 SGDLS and CDR2 YYNGEE. The trim removed 3 bases at V and 10 bases at J, leaving 8 bases unmatched. This CDR3 spans 16 amino acids. CDR3 bases: TGTGCCAGCAGCGCAAGGGACAGGGGGCTTGGGTCACCCCTCCACTTT. Its protein product is CASSARDRGLGSPLHF.

The genes are TRBV4-2 and TRBJ2-1, with D possibly being TRBD1 or TRBD2 (5 bases each). CDR1 is LGHNA, CDR2 YNFKEQ, per germline. This CDR3 has 18 residues. Trimming cost V 0 bases and J 1 base, with 16 bases left between them. CDR3 bases: TGTGCCAGCAGCCAAGATATAACGGGACCTTTATCCTACAATGAGCAGTTCTTC. Its translation: CASSQDITGPLSYNEQFF.

The chain employs TRBV4-3 and TRBJ2-1; 9 bases are a match to TRBD1. J gave up 2 bases and V 0 bases, and 5 bases lay outside the gene matches. The CDR3 length is 17 residues. Germline V gives CDR1 LGHNA, CDR2 YSLEER. This CDR3 is CASSQDPGTGPYNEQFF. The CDR3 region has the DNA TGCGCCAGCAGCCAAGATCCGGGGACAGGGCCCTACAATGAGCAGTTCTTC.

J is TRBJ2-3 and V is TRBV7-9; D not certain. The length of the CDR3 is 15 residues. Between the trimmed V and J ends, which lost 2 bases and 6 bases, there was a span of 15 bases. CDR1 and CDR2 (germline): SEHNR, FQNEAQ (reference sequence). In DNA, the CDR3 is TGTGCCAGCAGCTTATCCTTACAGAGCCGGGATACGCAGTATTTT. It specifies CASSLSLQSRDTQYF.

The chain combines TRBV27 with TRBJ2-7, with a weak D call TRBD2 (5 bases). Germline V gene data show CDR1 as MNHEY and CDR2 as SMNVEV (reference sequence). The CDR3 is 14 residues long. V lost 1 base and J 3 bases, leaving 10 bases between the germline ends. CDR3 sequence reads: CASSLYGDNYEQYF. The CDR3 DNA reads as TGTGCCAGCAGTTTATACGGGGATAACTACGAGCAGTACTTC.

The CDR3 region is CASSLGASRSYGYTF. The CDR3 DNA follows: TGTGCCAGCAGCTTGGGAGCGAGCCGCAGCTATGGCTACACCTTC. The chain combines TRBV7-3 with TRBJ1-2; no firm D call. The germline CDR1 and CDR2 sequences are SGHTA and FQGTGA. The CDR3 extends over 15 amino acids. V was pared by 3 bases and J by 4 bases, with 15 bases between.